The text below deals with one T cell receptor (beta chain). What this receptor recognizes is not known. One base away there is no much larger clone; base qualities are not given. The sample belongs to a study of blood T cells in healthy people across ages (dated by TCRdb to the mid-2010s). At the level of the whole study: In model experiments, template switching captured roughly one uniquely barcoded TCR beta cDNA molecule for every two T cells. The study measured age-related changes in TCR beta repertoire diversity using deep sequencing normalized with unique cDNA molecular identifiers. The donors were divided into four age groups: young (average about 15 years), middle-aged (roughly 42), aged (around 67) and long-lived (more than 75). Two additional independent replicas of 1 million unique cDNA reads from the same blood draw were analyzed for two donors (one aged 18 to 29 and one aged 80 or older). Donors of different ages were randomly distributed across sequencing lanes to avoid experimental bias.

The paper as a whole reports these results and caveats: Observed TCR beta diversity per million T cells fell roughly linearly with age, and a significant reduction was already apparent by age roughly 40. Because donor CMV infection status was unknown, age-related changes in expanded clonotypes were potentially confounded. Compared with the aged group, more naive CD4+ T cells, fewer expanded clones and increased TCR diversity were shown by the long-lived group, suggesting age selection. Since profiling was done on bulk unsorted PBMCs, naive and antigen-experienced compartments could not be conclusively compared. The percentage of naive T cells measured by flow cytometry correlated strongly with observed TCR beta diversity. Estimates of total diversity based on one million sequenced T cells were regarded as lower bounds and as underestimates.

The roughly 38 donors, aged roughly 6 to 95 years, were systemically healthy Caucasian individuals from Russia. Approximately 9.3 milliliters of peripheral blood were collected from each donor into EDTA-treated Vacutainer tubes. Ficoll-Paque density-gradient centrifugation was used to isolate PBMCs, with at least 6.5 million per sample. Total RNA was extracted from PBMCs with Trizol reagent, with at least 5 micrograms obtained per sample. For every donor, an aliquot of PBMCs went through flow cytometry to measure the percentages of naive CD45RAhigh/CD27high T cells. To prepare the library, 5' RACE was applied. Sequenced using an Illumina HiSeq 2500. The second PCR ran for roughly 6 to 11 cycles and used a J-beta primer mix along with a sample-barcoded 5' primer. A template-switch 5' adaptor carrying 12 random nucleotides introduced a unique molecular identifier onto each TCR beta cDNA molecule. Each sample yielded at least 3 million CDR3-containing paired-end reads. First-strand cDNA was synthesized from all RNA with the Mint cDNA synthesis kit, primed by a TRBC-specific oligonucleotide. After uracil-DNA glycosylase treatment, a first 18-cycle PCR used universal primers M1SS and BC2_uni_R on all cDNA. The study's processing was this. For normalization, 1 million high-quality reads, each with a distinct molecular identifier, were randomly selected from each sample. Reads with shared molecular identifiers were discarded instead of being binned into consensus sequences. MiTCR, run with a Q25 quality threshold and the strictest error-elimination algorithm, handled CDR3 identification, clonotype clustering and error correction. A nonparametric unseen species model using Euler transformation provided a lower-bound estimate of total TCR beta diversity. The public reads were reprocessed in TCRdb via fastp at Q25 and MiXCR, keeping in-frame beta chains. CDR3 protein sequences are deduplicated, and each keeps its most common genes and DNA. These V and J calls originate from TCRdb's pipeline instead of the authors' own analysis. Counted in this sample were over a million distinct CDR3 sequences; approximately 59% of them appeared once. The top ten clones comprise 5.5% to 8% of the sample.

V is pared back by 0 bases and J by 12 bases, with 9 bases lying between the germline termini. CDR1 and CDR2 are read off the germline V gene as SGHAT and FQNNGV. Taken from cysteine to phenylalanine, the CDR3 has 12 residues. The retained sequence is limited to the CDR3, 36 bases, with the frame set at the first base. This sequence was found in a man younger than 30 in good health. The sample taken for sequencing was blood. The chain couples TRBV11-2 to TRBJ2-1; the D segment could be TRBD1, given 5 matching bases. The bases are TGTGCCAGCAGCTTAGATAATCAGGGGCAGTTCTTC. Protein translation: CASSLDNQGQFF.